Each of the 20 T cell receptor beta chains below was sequenced from the same sample in a study of shared clonotypes between healthy human individuals (TCRdb year 2020). The library was obtained by the immunoSEQ multiplex PCR assay. Drawn from immuneACCESS, this table holds only the in-frame rearrangements with V and J called that TCRdb kept. Clones are partly lost; checked studies trace under half to an unresolved V gene and leave the rest unexplained. The sample records roughly 220,000 clones, approximately 65% of which are singletons. Together, the top ten hold roughly 11% of the sample. Sequences were obtained from memory CD4+ T cells sorted from blood. According to the study, the label for this sample's cell subset or site signals: CD45RA-negative fraction. The receptors stem from a man aged 25 to 45 in good health.

Ten or more counts support this clone. The chain couples TRBV2 to TRBJ2-7; possible D gene TRBD1, 6 bases. The V gene lost 9 bases and the J gene lost 2 bases, with 11 bases spanning the gap. Per germline, CDR1 SNHLY and CDR2 FYNNEI. CDR3 size: 12 residues. CDR3 in DNA: TGTGCCAGGGGGACACCTACCTACGAGCAGTACTTC. It codes for CARGTPTYEQYF.

J is TRBJ2-7 and V is TRBV25-1; 7 nucleotides agree with TRBD2. Trimming removed 9 bases from V and 13 bases from J; junction bases left unmatched: 12. This CDR3 has 11 amino acids. Germline values: CDR1 MGHDK, CDR2 SYGVNS. The CDR3 region is CASLMGGTLYF. CDR3 DNA sequence: TGTGCCAGTTTAATGGGGGGGACTCTCTACTTC.

V and J are TRBV10-3 and TRBJ1-4; 7 nucleotides align to TRBD1. The V gene end was trimmed by 3 bases and the J gene end by 8 bases; junction bases not matched to a gene: 6. The V gene's germline CDR1 is ENHRY and CDR2 SYGVKD. This CDR3 is 14 amino acids long. In DNA, the CDR3 is TGTGCCATCAGTGACGGGACAGTTCTAGAAAAACTGTTTTTT. It translates to CAISDGTVLEKLFF.

This clone was seen once. J is TRBJ2-1 and V is TRBV4-3, with 11 nucleotides matching TRBD1. The germline V gene has CDR1 LGHNA and CDR2 YSLEER. With V trimmed by 4 bases and J by 7 bases, 6 bases remained unmatched. This CDR3 contains 15 residues. In DNA form, the CDR3 reads TGCGCCAGCAGCCTTGGACAGGGGGCAACAAATGAGCAGTTCTTC. It encodes CASSLGQGATNEQFF.

The CDR3 loop reads CASSLSSDGTRREQYF. Here the CDR3 DNA reads TGTGCCAGCAGCTTAAGTTCGGACGGCACTAGGCGCGAGCAGTACTTC. The rearrangement uses TRBV11-2 and TRBJ2-7; possible D gene TRBD2, 5 bases. Germline CDR1 is SGHAT and CDR2 is FQNNGV. The CDR3 is made up of 16 amino acids. Trimming pared 2 bases from V and 6 bases from J, leaving 20 bases between.

This clone was seen a few times. V is TRBV19 and J is TRBJ2-5; D tentatively reads TRBD1 or TRBD2 (5 bases each). Between the trimmed V and J ends, which lost 4 bases and 5 bases, there was a span of 17 bases. This CDR3 has 15 residues. CDR1 and CDR2 from the germline V gene are LNHDA and SQIVND (reference sequence). CDR3 sequence: CASSSVQGPGETQYF. As DNA, the CDR3 is TGTGCCAGTAGTAGTGTCCAGGGACCTGGGGAGACCCAGTACTTC. Complete variable domain (other parts from reference TRBV19 and TRBJ2-5): DGGITQSPKYLFRKEGQNVTLSCEQNLNHDAMYWYRQDPGQGLRLIYYSQIVNDFQKGDIAEGYSVSREKKESFPLTVTSAQKNPTAFYLCASSSVQGPGETQYFGPGTRLLVL.

This chain uses TRBV2 with TRBJ1-5; D not resolved. Germline CDR1 SNHLY, CDR2 FYNNEI. This CDR3 has 13 amino acids. V was shortened by 7 bases and J by 3 bases, with 10 bases between the two germline ends. DNA for the CDR3: TGTGCCAGCACCGCAGGAACCAATCAGCCCCAGCATTTT. This gives the protein CASTAGTNQPQHF.

The V call is TRBV25-1, the J call TRBJ2-3, with 10 bases identical to TRBD2. The germline V gene has CDR1 MGHDK and CDR2 SYGVNS. CDR3 length equals 16 residues. The V and J ends lost 3 bases and 4 bases, in that order; junction bases with no gene match: 7. The CDR3 region is CASSDRQRGGPDTQYF. For the CDR3, the DNA is TGTGCCAGCAGTGATCGGCAGCGGGGGGGACCAGATACGCAGTATTTT.

This clone was observed a handful of times. The rearrangement uses TRBV16 and TRBJ2-7; 9 bases are shared with TRBD1. Trimming removed 4 bases from V and 3 bases from J; junction bases left unmatched: 4. The CDR3 covers 14 residues. CDR1 KGHSY and CDR2 FQNENV come from the germline V gene. The chain's CDR3 is CASSLGQGNYEQYF. The CDR3 DNA sequence: TGTGCCAGCAGCCTGGGACAGGGAAACTACGAGCAGTACTTC.

The chain combines TRBV10-2 with TRBJ1-4; D gene unclear. Germline CDR1 is WSHSY and CDR2 is SAAADI. Between the trimmed V and J ends, which lost 9 bases and 1 base, there was a span of 18 bases. CDR3 length equals 16 residues. Written as DNA, the CDR3 is TGCGCCAGAGGATTCCTTAACCCGGTAACTAATGAAAAACTGTTTTTT. Its protein product is CARGFLNPVTNEKLFF.

The J gene is TRBJ2-2, the V gene TRBV30; 9 bases match TRBD2. Germline assignment: CDR1 GTSNPN and CDR2 SVGIG (reference sequence). J was trimmed by 4 bases and V by 4 bases; bases with no gene match: 10. The CDR3 is made up of 16 amino acids. The CDR3 loop reads CAWKGLATKGTGELFF. CDR3 DNA sequence: TGTGCCTGGAAAGGACTAGCGACAAAGGGCACCGGGGAGCTGTTTTTT.

The CDR3 is CASNWDRGRQPQHF. Written as DNA, the CDR3 is TGCGCCAGCAATTGGGACAGGGGGCGACAGCCCCAGCATTTT. The V and J genes are TRBV10-1 and TRBJ1-5; 12 nucleotides align to TRBD1. The germline V gene has CDR1 WNHNN and CDR2 SYGVQD (reference sequence). V gave up 7 bases and J gave up 7 bases; unmatched junction bases: 5. The length of the CDR3 is 14 residues.

This clone has a single count. The genes are TRBV29-1 and TRBJ2-1; D might be TRBD2 (6 bases). CDR3 length: 12 amino acids. Trimming stripped 3 bases from V and 7 bases from J, with 10 bases between. The germline gives CDR1 SQVTM, CDR2 ANQGSEA. DNA for the CDR3: TGCAGCGTTGATGGAGGGTATAATGAGCAGTTCTTC. It codes for CSVDGGYNEQFF.

This clone was recorded once. This chain connects TRBV29-1 to TRBJ2-1; 8 bases match TRBD2. This CDR3 comprises 14 residues. With V trimmed by 6 bases and J by 4 bases, 8 bases remained unmatched. The germline gives CDR1 SQVTM, CDR2 ANQGSEA. The CDR3 coding sequence is TGCAGCGTGGACCAAGCGGGGGTATACAATGAGCAGTTCTTC. Translation gives CSVDQAGVYNEQFF.

The gene calls are TRBV4-1 and TRBJ2-1, with 9 bases fitting TRBD2. Losses at the gene ends were 2 bases for V and 8 bases for J; bases not matched to a gene: 13. The germline V gene has CDR1 MGHRA and CDR2 YSYEKL. CDR3 size: 17 residues. Written as DNA, the CDR3 is TGCGCCAGCAGCCAACTGGACCTACTAGCGGGTCTTCATGAGCAGTTCTTC. Protein product: CASSQLDLLAGLHEQFF.

This clone was counted at least ten times. This CDR3 is CASSVEKNANNEQFF. CDR3 nucleotides: TGTGCCAGCAGCGTAGAGAAAAACGCAAACAATGAGCAGTTCTTC. The J gene is TRBJ2-1, the V gene TRBV9; the D is unclear. The CDR3 is 15 residues long. Trimming took off 0 bases at V and 5 bases at J, with 12 bases between the two ends. CDR1 SGDLS and CDR2 YYNGEE come from the germline V gene.

This clone was seen only once. This chain uses TRBV2 with TRBJ2-7; TRBD2 aligns across 8 bases. The V gene's germline CDR1 is SNHLY and CDR2 FYNNEI. J gave up 3 bases and V 5 bases, and 9 bases lay outside the gene matches. The CDR3 extends over 15 amino acids. Here the CDR3 reads CASSRGTRSGYEQYF. The DNA of the CDR3 is TGTGCCAGCAGTAGGGGGACTAGAAGTGGCTACGAGCAGTACTTC.

The genes are TRBV7-2 and TRBJ2-1, with TRBD2 as a possible D gene (6 bases). This CDR3 spans 14 amino acids. In germline, CDR1 is SGHTA, CDR2 FQGNSA. Between the trimmed V and J ends, which lost 3 bases and 4 bases, there was a span of 10 bases. DNA for the CDR3: TGTGCCAGCAGCTTTTTTGGAGGGTACAATGAGCAGTTCTTC. It specifies CASSFFGGYNEQFF.

The chain recombines TRBV4-3 with TRBJ1-1; D gene uncertain. CDR3 length equals 17 residues. V was trimmed by 0 bases and J by 5 bases, leaving 19 bases between them. Germline V gene sequence: CDR1 LGHNA, CDR2 YSLEER. CDR3 loop: CASSQDIMAGMYTEAFF. CDR3 DNA sequence: TGCGCCAGCAGCCAAGATATTATGGCCGGAATGTATACTGAAGCTTTCTTT.

The chain carries TRBV9 and TRBJ2-7; 7 bases are shared with TRBD2. The CDR3 has 14 amino acids. The V and J ends lost 4 bases and 7 bases, in that order; junction bases with no gene match: 11. The germline gives CDR1 SGDLS, CDR2 YYNGEE. In nucleotides, the CDR3 is TGTGCCAGCAGCCCGGGACTAACTTGGGGGGAGCAGTACTTC. This translates into CASSPGLTWGEQYF.